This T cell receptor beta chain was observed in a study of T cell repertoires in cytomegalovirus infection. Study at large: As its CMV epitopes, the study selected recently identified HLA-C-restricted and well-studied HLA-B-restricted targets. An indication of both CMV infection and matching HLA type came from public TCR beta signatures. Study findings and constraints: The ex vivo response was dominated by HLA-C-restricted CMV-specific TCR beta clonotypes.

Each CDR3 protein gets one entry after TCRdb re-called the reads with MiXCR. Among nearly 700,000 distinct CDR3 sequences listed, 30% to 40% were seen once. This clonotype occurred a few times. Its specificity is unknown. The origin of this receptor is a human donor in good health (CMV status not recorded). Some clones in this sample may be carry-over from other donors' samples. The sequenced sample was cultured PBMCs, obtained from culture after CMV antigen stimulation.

CDR3 sequence (DNA): TGTGCCAGCAGGCTTGACGTCGGGACTGCCGAGGCGAACACTGAAGCTTTCTTT. This sequence encodes CASRLDVGTAEANTEAFF. V gene TRBV12-3 or TRBV12-4 combines with J gene TRBJ1-1; tentatively, D is TRBD1 (5 bases). This CDR3 has 18 residues. V was trimmed by 6 bases and J by 1 base, leaving 24 bases between them.